The 19 T cell receptor beta chains presented below share a single source sample, sequenced in a study of T cells after yellow fever vaccination. Each CDR3 protein is one row after TCRdb ran MiXCR on the 5' RACE reads. This table has hundreds of thousands of distinct CDR3 sequences, over 9% appearing once. The material sequenced was PBMCs, taken on the day of the yellow fever booster vaccination. Receptor source: a young man who received the YFV17D yellow fever vaccine.

This clonotype was found a few times. The chain employs TRBV5-1 and TRBJ2-3; 12 positions agree with TRBD2. The CDR3 extends over 16 amino acids. V lost 6 bases to trimming and J lost 1 base; unmatched junction nucleotides: 6. Germline V gene lookup returns CDR1 SGHRS and CDR2 YFSETQ. CDR3 DNA: TGCGCCAGCACCCCGGGACTAGCGGGTGGCACAGATACGCAGTATTTT. Amino acid sequence: CASTPGLAGGTDTQYF.

This clonotype was counted between two and nine times. This chain joins TRBV6-6 and TRBJ2-7; tentatively, D is TRBD1 or TRBD2 (5 bases each). The germline V gene encodes CDR1 MNHNY and CDR2 SVGAGI (reference sequence). CDR3 length equals 13 residues. Trimming took 6 bases from V and 6 from J, leaving 15 bases between them. The CDR3 DNA follows: TGTGCCAGCAGGGATCAAGGGACGGTCGAGCAGTACTTC. This gives the protein CASRDQGTVEQYF.

This clonotype occurred a few times. The rearrangement links TRBV10-3 to TRBJ2-7, with D tentatively TRBD2 (6 bases). The CDR3 covers 14 residues. V was pared by 2 bases and J by 4 bases, with 12 bases between. Germline values: CDR1 ENHRY, CDR2 SYGVKD. This chain's CDR3 is CAISETQGLYEQYF. Here the CDR3 DNA reads TGTGCCATCAGTGAGACCCAAGGACTATACGAGCAGTACTTC.

This clonotype was observed a handful of times. The rearrangement links TRBV3-1 to TRBJ1-2; TRBD1 might be the D (5 bases). Trimming pared 0 bases from V and 8 bases from J, leaving 10 bases between. Germline CDR1 is LGHDT and CDR2 is YNNKEL (reference sequence). CDR3 length: 13 amino acids. The CDR3 reads CASSQEFQGGYTF. As DNA, the CDR3 is TGTGCCAGCAGCCAAGAATTTCAGGGCGGCTACACCTTC.

This chain connects TRBV3-1 to TRBJ1-1; D is undetermined. The V end lost 5 bases, the J end lost 7 bases, and 17 bases lay between the germline ends. Germline V gene sequence: CDR1 LGHDT, CDR2 YNNKEL (reference sequence). There are 14 residues in the CDR3. The CDR3: CASSSDFGESEAFF. The CDR3, as DNA: TGTGCCAGCAGCAGTGATTTCGGGGAGAGTGAAGCTTTCTTT.

This clonotype was counted only a few times. The gene calls are TRBV5-1 and TRBJ2-7, with 8 bases that match TRBD2. After removal of 4 bases from V and 6 bases from J, the junction contained 6 bases not matched to a gene. The length of the CDR3 is 13 residues. The germline V gene has CDR1 SGHRS and CDR2 YFSETQ. The CDR3 is CASSLGTSGEQYF. In DNA form, the CDR3 reads TGCGCCAGCAGCCTAGGAACTAGCGGCGAGCAGTACTTC. The complete variable domain, with remaining parts taken from reference TRBV5-1 and TRBJ2-7, reads KAGVTQTPRYLIKTRGQQVTLSCSPISGHRSVSWYQQTPGQGLQFLFEYFSETQRNKGNFPGRFSGRQFSNSRSEMNVSTLELGDSALYLCASSLGTSGEQYFGPGTRLTVT.

This clonotype has more than one count but fewer than ten. The chain employs TRBV12-3 or TRBV12-4 and TRBJ1-1; a weak D match, TRBD1 (5 bases). V was pared by 6 bases and J by 1 base, with 12 bases between. This CDR3 spans 14 amino acids. The CDR3 protein is CASSSWGENTEAFF. The CDR3 DNA follows: TGTGCCAGCAGCAGCTGGGGGGAGAACACTGAAGCTTTCTTT.

This clonotype was recorded at least ten times. The chain combines TRBV12-3 or TRBV12-4 with TRBJ2-4, with 7 bases that match TRBD2. Trimming removed 7 bases from V and 5 bases from J; junction bases left unmatched: 5. The CDR3 covers 13 residues. Written as DNA, the CDR3 is TGTGCCAGCACAACTAGCGCCGAAAACATTCAGTACTTC. It specifies CASTTSAENIQYF.

The V call is TRBV29-1, the J call TRBJ2-7; TRBD1 is a possible D gene (5 bases). The CDR3 sequence is 11 residues long. V was shortened by 3 bases and J by 3 bases, with 6 bases between the two germline ends. Germline V gives CDR1 SQVTM, CDR2 ANQGSEA. The CDR3 DNA sequence: TGCAGCGTTGACCAGGGCTACGAGCAGTACTTC. This gives the protein CSVDQGYEQYF.

The table lists this clonotype with a few counts. V is TRBV20-1 and J is TRBJ2-1, with TRBD2 matching 11 bases. The CDR3 sequence is 15 residues long. Germline CDR1 DFQATT, CDR2 SNEGSKA (reference sequence). V lost 5 bases, J lost 8 bases, and 11 bases stayed unmatched. The CDR3 DNA is TGCAGTGCTTCCCCTAGCGGGAGGTGGGTGGATGAGCAGTTCTTC. This encodes CSASPSGRWVDEQFF.

This clonotype was seen a few times. The V call is TRBV7-2, the J call TRBJ2-5; no clear D. This CDR3 has 16 residues. The V and J ends lost 1 base and 1 base respectively, with 13 bases between them. The germline V gene has CDR1 SGHTA and CDR2 FQGNSA. The CDR3 DNA sequence: TGTGCCAGCAGCTTAGTACCTACTACCCCCCAAGAGACCCAGTACTTC. Protein: CASSLVPTTPQETQYF.

V and J are TRBV28 and TRBJ2-1, with D possibly matching TRBD2 (6 bases). Germline V gives CDR1 MDHEN, CDR2 SYDVKM. The CDR3 runs to 15 residues. Trimming took off 7 bases at V and 3 bases at J, with 16 bases between the two ends. In DNA form, the CDR3 reads TGTGCCAGCACCGTTGGTGGGGGAGGCTACAATGAGCAGTTCTTC. Protein product: CASTVGGGGYNEQFF.

This clonotype has just a few counts. The chain recombines TRBV27 with TRBJ2-1, with D maybe TRBD2 (6 bases). V was trimmed by 8 bases and J by 4 bases, leaving 18 bases between them. CDR1 MNHEY and CDR2 SMNVEV come from the germline V gene (reference sequence). This CDR3 region has 15 residues. This CDR3 reads CASSAGTATYNEQFF. For the CDR3, the DNA is TGTGCCAGCTCGGCCGGGACTGCGACGTACAATGAGCAGTTCTTC.

The V gene is TRBV20-1, the J gene TRBJ2-1; D gene uncertain. The germline gives CDR1 DFQATT, CDR2 SNEGSKA (reference sequence). V was cut by 0 bases and J by 6 bases, with 9 bases left in between. The CDR3 runs 13 residues. The CDR3: CSAREEWGNEQFF. Here the CDR3 DNA reads TGCAGTGCTAGAGAAGAGTGGGGCAATGAGCAGTTCTTC.

Concerning this clonotype: One base away lies a much larger clone, so this may be a sequencing read error. The V call is TRBV29-1, the J call TRBJ2-2, with D perhaps assigned TRBD1 or TRBD2 (5 bases each). The CDR3 contains 13 residues. Germline V gene data show CDR1 as SQVTM and CDR2 as ANQGSEA. CDR3 sequence: CSGTGTPTGEMFF. The CDR3 coding sequence is TGCAGCGGAACCGGGACCCCCACCGGGGAGATGTTTTTT.

This chain uses TRBV27 with TRBJ2-3, with 7 bases lining up with TRBD1. Germline CDR1 MNHEY, CDR2 SMNVEV (reference sequence). This CDR3 is 14 amino acids long. The trim removed 10 bases at V and 3 bases at J, leaving 10 bases unmatched. CDR3: CATHPTGWTDTQYF. The CDR3, as DNA: TGTGCCACGCACCCGACAGGGTGGACAGATACGCAGTATTTT.

The chain combines TRBV6-2 or TRBV6-3 with TRBJ2-1; a weak D match, TRBD1 (6 bases). The CDR3 contains 15 residues. CDR1 and CDR2 (germline): MNHEY, SVGEGT. V was clipped by 8 bases and J by 10 bases, with 24 bases between them. This CDR3 is CASGFLSGYGQEQFF. As DNA, the CDR3 is TGTGCCAGCGGATTTCTGAGCGGCTATGGACAGGAGCAGTTCTTC.

V gene TRBV19 combines with J gene TRBJ1-5, with TRBD1 matching over 9 bases. Trimming cost V 5 bases and J 1 base; bases outside gene matches: 9. Looked up from germline, CDR1 is LNHDA and CDR2 is SQIVND (reference sequence). This CDR3 has 17 amino acids. The CDR3 bases are TGTGCCAGTAGTCACTTGGGACAGGGTCGGAGCAATCAGCCCCAGCATTTT. As protein: CASSHLGQGRSNQPQHF.

This chain links TRBV4-3 with TRBJ2-7; 7 positions match TRBD2. Germline loops: CDR1 LGHNA, CDR2 YSLEER. V shed 0 bases, J shed 3 bases, and the junction held 2 bases outside the gene matches. The CDR3 consists of 14 residues. The CDR3 region has the DNA TGCGCCAGCAGCCAAGATTGGGAGGGCTACGAGCAGTACTTC. Translating gives CASSQDWEGYEQYF.